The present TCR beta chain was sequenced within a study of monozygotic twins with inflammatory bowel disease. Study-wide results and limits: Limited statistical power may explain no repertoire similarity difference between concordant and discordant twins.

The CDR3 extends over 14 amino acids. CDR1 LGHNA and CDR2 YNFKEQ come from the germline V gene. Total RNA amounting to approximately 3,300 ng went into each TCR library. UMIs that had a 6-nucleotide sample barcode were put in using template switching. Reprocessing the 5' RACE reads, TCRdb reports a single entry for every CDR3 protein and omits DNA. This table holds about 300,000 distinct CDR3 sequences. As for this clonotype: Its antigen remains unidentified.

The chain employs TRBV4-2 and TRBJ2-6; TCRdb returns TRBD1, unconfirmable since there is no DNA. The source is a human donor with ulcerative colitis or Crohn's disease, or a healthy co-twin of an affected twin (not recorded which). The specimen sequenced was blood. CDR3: CASSQDVGQTVLTF.